This T cell receptor beta chain appears in the sequencing data of a study of blood T cells in healthy people across ages. Findings of the study overall: The long-lived group displayed more naive CD4+ cells, plus higher diversity, than the aged donors did. PBMC samples, being unsorted, prevented any conclusive comparison of naive and antigen-experienced cells.

This clonotype was seen only a few times. Its specificity is not known. The CDR3 is 16 residues long. The V end was cut by 0 bases, the J end by 0 bases, with 9 bases between. The germline V gene encodes CDR1 SGHRS and CDR2 YFSETQ. Combining a sample-barcoded 5' primer with a J-beta primer mix, a second PCR ran for about 6 to 11 cycles. TCRdb called the 5' RACE reads again in MiXCR, with one record for every CDR3 protein. In the table there are around 800,000 distinct CDR3 sequences, around a quarter of which are singletons. A further study also used this sample, focusing on T cells of mothers and their children. That source notes: Donation came from three healthy Caucasian mothers together with their six children. Overlap measured in related mother-child pairs was slightly, non-significantly higher than in unrelated pairs.

The sequence came from a boy younger than 18 in good health. The J gene is TRBJ1-4, the V gene TRBV5-1; the D is unclear. Material: blood. The chain's CDR3 is CASSLDGDSTNEKLFF. The CDR3 DNA sequence: TGCGCCAGCAGCTTGGACGGAGATTCAACTAATGAAAAACTGTTTTTT. Full variable domain (remainder filled in from reference TRBV5-1 and TRBJ1-4): KAGVTQTPRYLIKTRGQQVTLSCSPISGHRSVSWYQQTPGQGLQFLFEYFSETQRNKGNFPGRFSGRQFSNSRSEMNVSTLELGDSALYLCASSLDGDSTNEKLFFGSGTQLSVL.